Each of the 21 T cell receptor beta chains below was sequenced from the same sample in a study of blood T cell repertoires in COVID-19. The method was immunoSEQ multiplex PCR; TCRdb's version includes in-frame clones alone and lacks a portion of them. This table holds 250,000 to 300,000 clones, 70% to 90% found once. The sequenced sample consisted of peripheral blood. Receptors were obtained from a man in his 60s who had recovered from COVID-19.

The CDR3 DNA reads TGTGCCAGCAGCTTATCCGGGGGGGGCCTACCTGATACGCAGTATTTT. Its translation: CASSLSGGGLPDTQYF. The chain links TRBV11-2 to TRBJ2-3; 8 bases fit TRBD2. Trimming removed 2 bases from V and 6 bases from J; junction bases left unmatched: 10. The germline V gene encodes CDR1 SGHAT and CDR2 FQNNGV. The CDR3 is 16 amino acids.

This clone was counted a single time. The rearrangement links TRBV5-1 to TRBJ2-5, with TRBD2 matching 10 bases. The CDR3 runs to 15 residues. With 7 bases clipped from V and 1 base from J, the junction kept 7 bases outside the gene matches. Germline V lookup: CDR1 SGHRS, CDR2 YFSETQ. Here the CDR3 reads CASRRLAGLQETQYF. Here the CDR3 DNA reads TGCGCCAGCCGCCGACTAGCGGGTCTCCAAGAGACCCAGTACTTC.

CDR3 sequence reads: CAIMGGIAGRIDNEQFF. DNA for the CDR3: TGTGCCATCATGGGCGGTATTGCGGGACGTATAGACAATGAGCAGTTCTTC. The chain carries TRBV10-3 and TRBJ2-1, with D possibly being TRBD2 (6 bases). The CDR3 length is 17 residues. The V end was cut by 7 bases, the J end by 5 bases, with 24 bases between. In germline, CDR1 is ENHRY, CDR2 SYGVKD.

V usage is TRBV19 and J usage is TRBJ2-4; TRBD1 matches 7 bases. V trimming: 5 bases; J trimming: 0 bases; junction bases outside the gene matches: 4. CDR1 and CDR2 from the germline V gene are LNHDA and SQIVND (reference sequence). The CDR3 consists of 15 residues. CDR3 loop: CASSEGQLAKNIQYF. CDR3 bases: TGTGCCAGTAGTGAGGGACAGCTAGCCAAAAACATTCAGTACTTC. The whole variable domain, remainder taken from reference TRBV19 and TRBJ2-4, is DGGITQSPKYLFRKEGQNVTLSCEQNLNHDAMYWYRQDPGQGLRLIYYSQIVNDFQKGDIAEGYSVSREKKESFPLTVTSAQKNPTAFYLCASSEGQLAKNIQYFGAGTRLSVL.

A few counts support this clone. The chain recombines TRBV10-3 with TRBJ1-4, with D tentatively TRBD1 (6 bases). Germline V gene sequence: CDR1 ENHRY, CDR2 SYGVKD. Between the trimmed V and J ends, which lost 6 bases and 8 bases, there was a span of 13 bases. This CDR3 spans 13 amino acids. CDR3 bases: TGTGCCATCAGACGGGGGGCTGGAGAAAAACTGTTTTTT. Its translation is CAIRRGAGEKLFF.

V is TRBV6-5 and J is TRBJ2-7; 10 positions match TRBD1. Per the germline V gene, CDR1 is MNHEY and CDR2 is SVGAGI. The J segment lost 7 bases and the V segment lost 10 bases, leaving 7 bases of the junction unmatched. This CDR3 comprises 12 residues. The CDR3 DNA reads TGTGCCATCCGACAGGGGGCGGGGGAGCAGTACTTC. Its translation: CAIRQGAGEQYF.

The chain recombines TRBV11-2 with TRBJ2-3; TRBD2 is a possible D gene (5 bases). V was clipped by 5 bases and J by 0 bases, with 21 bases between them. The CDR3 sequence is 18 residues long. CDR1 is SGHAT, CDR2 FQNNGV, per germline. The CDR3 here is CASSTRLAGPYSTDTQYF. The DNA of the CDR3 is TGTGCCAGCAGCACCCGTTTGGCGGGCCCATATAGCACAGATACGCAGTATTTT.

CDR3 DNA: TGTGCCACCAGCAGAGGGCGTCAGGTGGCGGGAGGGTGGGTCGGCACCGGGGAGCTGTTTTTT. As protein: CATSRGRQVAGGWVGTGELFF. The gene calls are TRBV15 and TRBJ2-2; 9 bases match TRBD2. This CDR3 region has 21 residues. Unmatched junction bases numbered 19, after V lost 1 base and J lost 4 bases. CDR1 is LNHNV and CDR2 is YYDKDF in the germline V gene (reference sequence).

The rearrangement joins TRBV5-1 to TRBJ2-7; the D gene is possibly TRBD2 (5 bases). Trimming took 0 bases from V and 5 from J, leaving 12 bases between them. The CDR3 is 14 amino acids. Germline CDR1 SGHRS, CDR2 YFSETQ. The DNA of the CDR3 is TGCGCCAGCAGCTTGGTGGCGGGCGCCCACGAGCAGTACTTC. Translated, it gives CASSLVAGAHEQYF. Using reference TRBV5-1 and TRBJ2-7 for the parts outside the CDR3, the full variable domain is KAGVTQTPRYLIKTRGQQVTLSCSPISGHRSVSWYQQTPGQGLQFLFEYFSETQRNKGNFPGRFSGRQFSNSRSEMNVSTLELGDSALYLCASSLVAGAHEQYFGPGTRLTVT.

This clone has only a few counts. V and J are TRBV18 and TRBJ2-6; D not resolved. The V gene's germline CDR1 is KGHSH and CDR2 LQKENI. The CDR3 spans 16 residues. Deletions cut 5 bases from V and 0 bases from J, with 11 bases between. Here the CDR3 DNA reads TGTGCCAGCTCAACCCGGTCTAACTCTGGGGCCAACGTCCTGACTTTC. Translated, it gives CASSTRSNSGANVLTF.

The rearrangement links TRBV7-8 to TRBJ2-5; tentative D call: TRBD2 (6 bases). Germline-derived CDR1 and CDR2 are SGHVS and FQNEAQ. The V end was cut by 5 bases, the J end by 1 base, with 14 bases between. The CDR3 consists of 15 residues. CDR3 region: CASSERGGFQETQYF. The CDR3 DNA reads as TGTGCCAGCAGCGAAAGGGGAGGTTTCCAAGAGACCCAGTACTTC.

The chain couples TRBV5-1 to TRBJ2-3; TRBD1 is a possible D gene (5 bases). The CDR3 has 14 amino acids. V was shortened by 1 base and J by 4 bases, with 10 bases between the two germline ends. The germline V gene encodes CDR1 SGHRS and CDR2 YFSETQ. CDR3 sequence (DNA): TGCGCCAGCAGCTTGACAGGCCCCCCAGATACGCAGTATTTT. This gives the protein CASSLTGPPDTQYF.

V and J are TRBV7-3 and TRBJ1-1; D call uncertain. This CDR3 comprises 15 residues. The germline V and J ends were trimmed by 1 base and 1 base, with 10 bases remaining between them. CDR1 SGHTA and CDR2 FQGTGA come from the germline V gene. CDR3 in DNA: TGTGCCAGCAGCTTAAGCTCCGGGTCGAACACTGAAGCTTTCTTT. As protein: CASSLSSGSNTEAFF.

This clone came up a few times. The CDR3, as DNA: TGTGCCAGCAGTGACTGGGACAGGGTAGACACCATATATTTT. It is translated as CASSDWDRVDTIYF. The chain employs TRBV2 and TRBJ1-3; 9 nucleotides align to TRBD1. V lost 3 bases and J lost 8; bases outside the gene matches: 5. The CDR3 loop spans 14 amino acids. Germline loops: CDR1 SNHLY, CDR2 FYNNEI.

This clone was observed a single time. The rearrangement uses TRBV10-3 and TRBJ2-3, with 7 nucleotides matching TRBD1. Germline trimming cut 8 bases from V and 1 base from J; bases unmatched to any gene: 9. The V gene's germline CDR1 is ENHRY and CDR2 SYGVKD. This CDR3 spans 15 amino acids. This chain's CDR3 is CAIGIKGAGTDTQYF. The CDR3 DNA follows: TGTGCCATCGGGATAAAGGGGGCTGGCACAGATACGCAGTATTTT.

The chain has TRBV6-5 and TRBJ1-2, with D perhaps TRBD1 (5 bases). The germline V gene encodes CDR1 MNHEY and CDR2 SVGAGI. Trimming removed 8 bases from V and 6 bases from J, with 16 bases in between. The CDR3 consists of 13 residues. DNA of the CDR3: TGTGCCAGCGTTACCCCAGGGTGGGATGGCTACACCTTC. Amino acids: CASVTPGWDGYTF.

This chain connects TRBV28 to TRBJ2-7; TRBD2 agrees at 10 bases. CDR1 is MDHEN and CDR2 is SYDVKM in the germline V gene. This CDR3 region has 14 residues. Trimming removed 2 bases from V and 7 bases from J; junction bases left unmatched: 5. The CDR3 loop reads CASSLSGGAKEQYF. The CDR3 DNA sequence: TGTGCCAGCAGTTTAAGCGGGGGGGCTAAAGAGCAGTACTTC.

This clone was counted once. The chain has TRBV6-5 and TRBJ1-1; 7 bases map to TRBD1. The CDR3 contains 15 residues. Losses at the gene ends were 6 bases for V and 1 base for J; bases not matched to a gene: 8. The germline V gene encodes CDR1 MNHEY and CDR2 SVGAGI. CDR3 coding DNA: TGTGCCAGCAGACGAGGGGGCGACAGGAACACTGAAGCTTTCTTT. Protein product: CASRRGGDRNTEAFF.

The chain carries TRBV9 and TRBJ1-5; 9 positions agree with TRBD1. The V segment lost 7 bases and the J segment 2 bases; nucleotides outside the gene matches: 13. The germline V gene encodes CDR1 SGDLS and CDR2 YYNGEE. This CDR3 comprises 17 residues. The CDR3 sequence is CASHRDRVFVGNQPQHF. Written as DNA, the CDR3 is TGTGCCAGCCACCGGGACAGGGTTTTTGTTGGCAATCAGCCCCAGCATTTT.

This chain connects TRBV2 to TRBJ1-4; TRBD1 aligns across 7 bases. The V gene end was trimmed by 6 bases and the J gene end by 0 bases; junction bases not matched to a gene: 7. The CDR3 length is 16 residues. The germline V gene encodes CDR1 SNHLY and CDR2 FYNNEI. DNA for the CDR3: TGTGCCAGCAGGGAACGCAGGGGGTCAACTAATGAAAAACTGTTTTTT. This gives the protein CASRERRGSTNEKLFF.

V gene TRBV19 combines with J gene TRBJ2-6; maybe TRBD1 (7 bases). CDR1 LNHDA and CDR2 SQIVND come from the germline V gene (reference sequence). With 7 bases removed from V and 0 bases from J, the gap between germline ends came to 10 bases. The CDR3 has 15 amino acids. The CDR3 DNA follows: TGTGCCAGTACTCAGGGGGGCTCTGGGGCCAACGTCCTGACTTTC. Translation: CASTQGGSGANVLTF.